The clone carrying this TCR beta chain showed up just once. Across about two dozen US areas, participants ranged in age from roughly 18 to 95 years. Cohort placement rested on clinical history that participants reported themselves. This entry comes from a study of blood T cell repertoires in COVID-19. Study-wide context: The United States, Italy and Spain provided the acute and convalescent COVID-19 samples. The cDNA or gDNA used as material had been derived from T cells, B-cell-depleted T cells, or PBMCs.

This CDR3 contains 14 residues. With 3 bases removed from V and 3 bases from J, the gap between germline ends came to 11 bases. The germline V gene has CDR1 LNHDA and CDR2 SQIVND (reference sequence). Here immunoSEQ multiplex PCR was the method, and the copy in TCRdb shows in-frame clones only, minus some. The sample consists of hundreds of thousands of clones, 80% to 90% of them appearing once. The rearrangement joins TRBV19 to TRBJ1-1; the D gene is possibly TRBD1 (6 bases). This TCR was sampled from a man aged 50 or older who had been exposed to COVID-19. The sequenced sample was PBMCs or T cells enriched from blood (not recorded which). CDR3 residues: CASSIQGWDTEAFF. CDR3 sequence (DNA): TGTGCCAGTAGTATTCAGGGGTGGGACACTGAAGCTTTCTTT.